The source of this T cell receptor beta chain is a study of control samples from healthy donors and cancer patients. This clone was recorded a few times. V lost 6 bases, J lost 5 bases, and 10 bases lay in between. CDR3 length: 12 amino acids. Germline lookup yields CDR1 MDHEN and CDR2 SYDVKM. TCRdb's copy holds only in-frame clones and misses some; the assay was immunoSEQ multiplex PCR. In the table there are 35,000 to 55,000 clones, more than 65% of which are singletons. The TCR was taken from a male donor with melanoma. The sequenced sample was formalin-fixed, paraffin-embedded tissue. J is TRBJ1-2 and V is TRBV28; no clear D gene. The CDR3 sequence is CASSATAYGYTF. Written as DNA, the CDR3 is TGTGCCAGCAGCGCTACTGCTTATGGCTACACCTTC.